Below are 19 T cell receptor beta chains sequenced from a single sample in a study of cytomegalovirus exposure and HLA in healthy donors. The table came from immunoSEQ multiplex PCR; TCRdb's copy has only in-frame clones and leaves some out. The sample holds 110,000 to 150,000 clones; 91% are singletons and the top ten take about 0.7%. The sample taken for sequencing was PBMCs. These receptors originate from a man aged 18 to 29 in good health and CMV-seronegative.

This clone was seen only once. Other nucleotide sequences from this sample produce the same CDR3. The gene calls are TRBV11-2 and TRBJ1-4, with 8 positions matching TRBD1. The CDR3 has 15 residues. V dropped 5 bases and J dropped 4; count of bases not matched to a gene: 6. Germline V gives CDR1 SGHAT, CDR2 FQNNGV. CDR3 nucleotides: TGTGCCAGCAGCCGGCGAGACAGGGGTAATGAAAAACTGTTTTTT. Its protein is CASSRRDRGNEKLFF.

The rearrangement links TRBV5-3 to TRBJ2-7, with TRBD2 identical over 14 bases. TRBV5-3 is an open reading frame, and its role is uncertain. The junction had 10 bases not matched to a gene; V was cut back by 4 bases and J by 4 bases. This CDR3 spans 17 amino acids. The CDR3 protein is CARSPAGTSGRSYEQYV. CDR3 coding DNA: TGTGCCAGAAGCCCTGCAGGGACTAGCGGGAGAAGTTACGAGCAGTACGTC.

V is TRBV4-1 and J is TRBJ2-1, with D maybe TRBD2 (6 bases). V dropped 1 base and J dropped 0 bases, with 10 bases sitting between them. Germline V gene sequence: CDR1 MGHRA, CDR2 YSYEKL. The CDR3 runs 16 residues. The CDR3 DNA is TGCGCCAGCAGCCAAGTCGGGAGCGTCTCCTACAATGAGCAGTTCTTC. Protein product: CASSQVGSVSYNEQFF.

The chain uses TRBV22-1 and TRBJ1-5. TRBV22-1 has pseudogene status. There are 16 residues in the CDR3. CDR3 bases: TGTCCTGGGAGCGCACGCCGGGGATTGGGCAATCAGCCCCAGCATTTT. As protein: CPGSARRGLGNQPQHF.

The genes are TRBV7-3 and TRBJ2-3; perhaps TRBD2 as D (6 bases). CDR1 is SGHTA and CDR2 is FQGTGA in the germline V gene. The CDR3 sequence is 15 residues long. Trimming took 6 bases from V and 0 from J, leaving 13 bases between them. CDR3 DNA: TGTGCCAGCAGGTCTAGCGCTGTTAGCACAGATACGCAGTATTTT. Encoded protein: CASRSSAVSTDTQYF.

The V gene is TRBV5-1, the J gene TRBJ1-3; D not resolved. The CDR3 contains 14 residues. The V gene lost 0 bases and the J gene lost 4 bases, with 8 bases spanning the gap. From germline, CDR1 is SGHRS and CDR2 YFSETQ. The CDR3 DNA follows: TGCGCCAGCAGCTTGGAGCACAGAGGAAACACCATATATTTT. This gives the protein CASSLEHRGNTIYF.

This chain links TRBV7-9 with TRBJ2-1; 13 bases map to TRBD2. Germline CDR1 and CDR2: SEHNR and FQNEAQ (reference sequence). V shed 5 bases and J 3 bases; nucleotides not matched to a gene: 13. The CDR3 sequence is 19 residues long. The CDR3 reads CASSPHRGTSGKHYNEQFF. The DNA for the CDR3 is TGTGCCAGCAGCCCCCACCGGGGGACTAGCGGGAAGCACTACAATGAGCAGTTCTTC.

This chain connects TRBV25-1 to TRBJ2-5; D might be TRBD2 (7 bases). This CDR3 has 14 residues. CDR1 is MGHDK, CDR2 SYGVNS, per germline. V gave up 1 base and J gave up 5 bases, with 11 bases separating them. CDR3 coding DNA: TGTGCCAGCAGTGAATGGGGGGGCCGGGAGACCCAGTACTTC. This codes for CASSEWGGRETQYF.

The chain couples TRBV6-4 to TRBJ2-4; a weak D match, TRBD2 (6 bases). V was pared by 0 bases and J by 10 bases, with 10 bases between. The germline V gene encodes CDR1 MRHNA and CDR2 SNTAGT. CDR3 size: 13 residues. CDR3 sequence: CASSDSAEGIQYF. CDR3 in DNA: TGTGCCAGCAGTGACTCGGCGGAGGGGATTCAGTACTTC.

V and J are TRBV5-1 and TRBJ2-1; TRBD1 matches at 9 bases. Germline-derived CDR1 and CDR2 are SGHRS and YFSETQ. The V gene end was trimmed by 7 bases and the J gene end by 7 bases; junction bases not matched to a gene: 9. The CDR3 runs 14 residues. The CDR3 sequence is CASGNRGRGNEQFF. CDR3 DNA: TGCGCCAGCGGCAACAGGGGGCGAGGGAATGAGCAGTTCTTC.

V usage is TRBV27 and J usage is TRBJ1-3, with D tentatively TRBD1 (5 bases). The V gene lost 0 bases and the J gene lost 2 bases, with 11 bases spanning the gap. The CDR3 is made up of 16 amino acids. Germline V lookup: CDR1 MNHEY, CDR2 SMNVEV (reference sequence). CDR3 coding DNA: TGTGCCAGCAGTTTATCGCGGGGGGGGGCTGGAAACACCATATATTTT. Amino acids: CASSLSRGGAGNTIYF.

This rearrangement joins TRBV4-1 to TRBJ1-1; 11 bases are shared with TRBD1. V gave up 6 bases and J gave up 4 bases; unmatched junction bases: 7. Germline CDR1 and CDR2: MGHRA and YSYEKL. The CDR3 spans 15 residues. For the CDR3, the DNA is TGCGCCAGCAGTCTGGACAGGGGGCTTTTCACTGAAGCTTTCTTT. Its translation: CASSLDRGLFTEAFF.

This chain uses TRBV12-5 with TRBJ1-1; no firm D call. The CDR3 runs to 16 residues. V was pared by 5 bases and J by 1 base, with 17 bases between. Germline V gene lookup returns CDR1 LGHNT and CDR2 FRNRAP. The CDR3 DNA is TGTGCTAGTGGTCCCCGCCGCAGTGAGGCGAACACTGAAGCTTTCTTT. Translated, it gives CASGPRRSEANTEAFF.

The V and J genes are TRBV6-5 and TRBJ1-1; D remains unclear. The germline V gene has CDR1 MNHEY and CDR2 SVGAGI. The ends were cut back, 5 bases at V and 1 base at J, with 11 bases in the middle. The CDR3 runs 14 residues. CDR3 in amino acids: CASSPISGNTEAFF. CDR3 nucleotide sequence: TGTGCCAGCAGTCCGATCTCCGGGAACACTGAAGCTTTCTTT.

This chain connects TRBV2 to TRBJ1-1, with D possibly being TRBD1 (6 bases). Trimming pared 7 bases from V and 5 bases from J, leaving 17 bases between. The CDR3 totals 14 residues. Germline loops: CDR1 SNHLY, CDR2 FYNNEI. CDR3 nucleotides: TGTGCCAGCATTTGGGGCAAGGGGGGGACTGAAGCTTTCTTT. Its translation is CASIWGKGGTEAFF.

The gene calls are TRBV6-1 and TRBJ1-1; 7 bases fit TRBD1. Germline CDR1 is MNHNS and CDR2 is SASEGT. This CDR3 spans 15 amino acids. Trimming cost V 6 bases and J 1 base; bases outside gene matches: 8. The CDR3 protein is CASRMTGQANTEAFF. CDR3 bases: TGTGCCAGCAGGATGACCGGACAGGCGAACACTGAAGCTTTCTTT.

This chain links TRBV5-1 with TRBJ2-2, with 9 bases matching TRBD1. CDR1 and CDR2 (germline): SGHRS, YFSETQ. The J segment lost 4 bases and the V segment lost 5 bases, leaving 9 bases of the junction unmatched. The CDR3 length is 16 residues. This CDR3 reads CASSSLTGGSTGELFF. CDR3 DNA: TGCGCCAGCAGTTCTTTGACAGGGGGGTCCACCGGGGAGCTGTTTTTT.

This chain connects TRBV5-5 to TRBJ1-3, with D tentatively TRBD1 (5 bases). The CDR3 contains 17 residues. Germline-derived CDR1 and CDR2 are SGHKS and YYEKEE (reference sequence). Trimming removed 1 base from V and 0 bases from J, with 14 bases in between. The CDR3 sequence: CASSLRPGQGSGNTIYF. CDR3 sequence (DNA): TGTGCCAGCAGCTTGCGTCCCGGGCAGGGCTCTGGAAACACCATATATTTT.

This clone has a single count. The chain employs TRBV7-2 and TRBJ2-7, with D tentatively TRBD2 (5 bases). Per germline, CDR1 SGHTA and CDR2 FQGNSA. V gave up 0 bases and J gave up 2 bases, with 8 bases separating them. The CDR3 is made up of 14 amino acids. This CDR3 reads CASSLAVGAYEQYF. CDR3 DNA: TGTGCCAGCAGCTTAGCGGTGGGAGCCTACGAGCAGTACTTC.